A selection of T cell receptor beta chains follows, all from one sample in a study of T-cell reconstitution after alpha-beta-depleted transplantation in children. Each CDR3 protein is one row after TCRdb ran MiXCR on the PCR reads. The data hold fewer than 750,000 distinct CDR3 sequences, with 27% observed a single time. The sequenced sample was PBMCs, obtained before TCRalphabeta/CD19-depleted stem cell transplant. These receptors were taken from a boy younger than two with Wiskott-Aldrich syndrome, due to receive a stem cell transplant. CDR3s include the opening cysteine and the closing phenylalanine or tryptophan. A D gene is named only where the DNA matches it firmly. Clone size, where shown, is once, few, many, or a class for clones that have expanded.

size | D | J | V | CDR3 | DNA
NA | NA | TRBJ1-1 | TRBV5-1 | CASSFWSGAQNTEAFF | TGCGCCAGCAGCTTCTGGTCAGGGGCCCAGAACACTGAAGCTTTCTTT
many | NA | TRBJ2-1 | TRBV5-6 | CASSLVELGYHNEQFF | TGTGCCAGCAGCTTGGTAGAGTTGGGTTACCACAATGAGCAGTTCTTC
NA | NA | TRBJ2-1 | TRBV10-3 | CAISAYPRTAQFF | TGTGCCATCAGTGCATACCCGAGAACAGCGCAGTTCTTC
few | NA | TRBJ2-7 | TRBV5-1 | CASSFGRTTYEQYF | TGCGCCAGCAGCTTCGGACGGACCACCTACGAGCAGTACTTC
NA | TRBD2 | TRBJ2-2 | TRBV9 | CASSANLAGTNTGELFF | TGTGCCAGCAGCGCGAACCTAGCGGGCACGAACACCGGGGAGCTGTTTTTT
NA | TRBD2 | TRBJ2-3 | TRBV12-3/TRBV12-4 | CASSYWTSGGTDTQYF | TGTGCCAGCAGCTATTGGACTAGCGGAGGCACAGATACGCAGTATTTT
NA | TRBD2 | TRBJ2-1 | TRBV20-1 | CSARARLANNEQFF | TGCAGTGCTAGAGCGAGACTAGCGAACAATGAGCAGTTCTTC
once | TRBD2 | TRBJ2-1 | TRBV24-1 | CATSDLQAGGPNEQFF | TGTGCCACCAGTGATTTGCAAGCGGGAGGGCCGAATGAGCAGTTCTTC
few | NA | TRBJ2-1 | TRBV20-1 | CSASTGRNEQFF | TGCAGTGCTTCCACTGGGCGGAATGAGCAGTTCTTC
NA | TRBD2 | TRBJ2-2 | TRBV11-1 | CASSRTSRARLAGAGGELFF | TGTGCCAGCAGCCGAACGTCCAGGGCCCGACTAGCGGGAGCCGGCGGGGAGCTGTTTTTT